Shown below are 11 T cell receptor beta chains from a single sample sequenced in a study of T cells in tuberculosis. After thawing and overnight rest, PBMC were stained with GMM-loaded CD1B tetramer, viability dye and anti-CD3 for sorting. The CD1B tetramers carried C32 glucose monomycolate purified from Rhodococcus equi. Using immunoSEQ multiplex PCR, the repertoire was profiled, and TCRdb retains in-frame clones only, with some absent. The sample includes tens of thousands of clones, 81% seen only once; the top ten take 10% to 15%. Sequenced sample: CD1b-GMM tetramer-negative cells sorted from PBMCs. These receptors were obtained from an adult woman with latent tuberculosis.

The rearrangement joins TRBV5-1 to TRBJ1-1, with D possibly being TRBD1 (6 bases). There are 14 residues in the CDR3. CDR1 is SGHRS and CDR2 is YFSETQ in the germline V gene. The ends were cut back, 6 bases at V and 1 base at J, with 13 bases in the middle. CDR3 in amino acids: CASTKGGSNTEAFF. Written as DNA, the CDR3 is TGCGCCAGCACCAAAGGGGGTTCGAACACTGAAGCTTTCTTT.

This clone was observed a few times. The V and J genes are TRBV7-2 and TRBJ1-2, with TRBD1 identical over 7 bases. Trimming at V came to 4 bases and at J to 5 bases, leaving 13 bases not matched to a gene. The CDR3 sequence is 16 residues long. The germline V gene encodes CDR1 SGHTA and CDR2 FQGNSA. CDR3 coding DNA: TGTGCCAGCAGCTCTGGGGGACAGACCACCCTATATGGCTACACCTTC. Its translation: CASSSGGQTTLYGYTF.

The chain carries TRBV9 and TRBJ1-5; D perhaps matches TRBD1 (5 bases). Trimming stripped 0 bases from V and 5 bases from J, with 9 bases between. The CDR3 has 14 residues. Looked up from germline, CDR1 is SGDLS and CDR2 is YYNGEE. The CDR3 reads CASSVVPQDQPQHF. In DNA, the CDR3 is TGTGCCAGCAGCGTAGTTCCACAGGATCAGCCCCAGCATTTT.

The chain carries TRBV27 and TRBJ2-3; 15 nucleotides agree with TRBD2. Germline V lookup: CDR1 MNHEY, CDR2 SMNVEV (reference sequence). The junction had 7 bases not matched to a gene; V was cut back by 6 bases and J by 6 bases. The CDR3 length is 16 residues. The CDR3 DNA follows: TGTGCCAGCAGCCTCGGACTAGCGGGGGGGTGGGATACGCAGTATTTT. Translation: CASSLGLAGGWDTQYF.

CDR3 sequence (DNA): TGTGCCAGTAGTATAACCGGGGTTACGGGCGAGCAGTACTTC. This gives the protein CASSITGVTGEQYF. The chain uses TRBV19 and TRBJ2-7; D perhaps matches TRBD2 (5 bases). The V end was cut by 2 bases, the J end by 6 bases, with 14 bases between. This CDR3 is built from 14 residues. From germline, CDR1 is LNHDA and CDR2 SQIVND (reference sequence).

The chain links TRBV4-3 to TRBJ2-7; 7 bases are a match to TRBD2. This CDR3 has 13 residues. The V gene end was trimmed by 4 bases and the J gene end by 4 bases; junction bases not matched to a gene: 4. Germline V gene sequence: CDR1 LGHNA, CDR2 YSLEER. Here the CDR3 reads CASSPRAGYEQYF. CDR3 coding DNA: TGCGCCAGCAGCCCCAGAGCGGGGTACGAGCAGTACTTC.

This sequence joins TRBV27 and TRBJ2-2, with TRBD1 identical over 9 bases. Looked up from germline, CDR1 is MNHEY and CDR2 is SMNVEV (reference sequence). The CDR3 extends over 15 amino acids. V dropped 3 bases and J dropped 11; count of bases not matched to a gene: 10. The CDR3 spells CASSFYGQGPIELFF. For the CDR3, the DNA is TGTGCCAGCAGTTTCTACGGACAGGGGCCTATTGAGCTGTTTTTT.

The chain carries TRBV14 and TRBJ2-3; D is perhaps TRBD2 (5 bases). The germline V gene has CDR1 SGHDN and CDR2 FVKESK. Trimming cost V 3 bases and J 1 base, with 17 bases left between them. The CDR3 covers 17 residues. The DNA of the CDR3 is TGTGCCAGCAGCCACGGAGCCCCGGGGAGTGGCACAGATACGCAGTATTTT. Protein: CASSHGAPGSGTDTQYF.

The chain couples TRBV9 to TRBJ2-1; D might be TRBD1 (6 bases). This CDR3 has 14 residues. V was clipped by 4 bases and J by 6 bases, with 14 bases between them. Per germline, CDR1 SGDLS and CDR2 YYNGEE. The CDR3 DNA is TGTGCCAGCAGCCCCCGGACAGCGGCCAATGAGCAGTTCTTC. Its protein product is CASSPRTAANEQFF.

V gene TRBV19 combines with J gene TRBJ2-7; TRBD1 aligns across 7 bases. The V gene's germline CDR1 is LNHDA and CDR2 SQIVND (reference sequence). This CDR3 contains 15 residues. V dropped 5 bases and J dropped 2; count of bases not matched to a gene: 9. As DNA, the CDR3 is TGTGCCAGTAGTTCGCCGGGACAGTCGACCTACGAGCAGTACTTC. It translates to CASSSPGQSTYEQYF.

This sequence joins TRBV7-9 and TRBJ2-7; 12 bases map to TRBD2. Germline values: CDR1 SEHNR, CDR2 FQNEAQ (reference sequence). V shed 5 bases and J 5 bases; nucleotides not matched to a gene: 13. The CDR3 is 17 amino acids. This chain's CDR3 is CASSTTLAGGALNEQYF. In nucleotides, the CDR3 is TGTGCCAGCAGCACCACACTAGCGGGGGGCGCCCTCAACGAGCAGTACTTC. The complete variable domain, with remaining parts taken from reference TRBV7-9 and TRBJ2-7, reads DTGVSQNPRHKITKRGQNVTFRCDPISEHNRLYWYRQTLGQGPEFLTYFQNEAQLEKSRLLSDRFSAERPKGSFSTLEIQRTEQGDSAMYLCASSTTLAGGALNEQYFGPGTRLTVT.